The source of this T cell receptor beta chain is a study of cytomegalovirus exposure and HLA in healthy donors. Samples came from healthy bone marrow donors. Amplification used 60 Vbeta primers and 13 Jbeta primers. In the authors' methods: In a later analysis, approximately 80 million unique TCR beta chains included roughly 11 million shared by two or more donors. Assay used: immunoSEQ multiplex PCR; TCRdb lists only in-frame clones, some missing. The V and J calls and the clone size are those of that table, but D and trimming were determined from the DNA. The data contain nearly 200,000 clones, 70% to 80% of them singletons. General study results and limits: Reportedly, HLA-A and HLA-B alleles of most subjects were accurately predicted from TCR beta. Specificity of a few CMV-associated chains for CMV antigens was verified in vitro.

Concerning this clone itself: Its antigen is not known.

The TCR comes from a woman in her twenties or thirties in good health and CMV-seropositive. The specimen was PBMCs.

The CDR3: CASSIPGSIGTQYF. CDR3 bases: TGTGCCAGTAGTATACCCGGTAGTATTGGGACCCAGTACTTC. The chain carries TRBV19 and TRBJ2-5; no definite D call. Trimming pared 2 bases from V and 7 bases from J, leaving 14 bases between. The CDR3 sequence is 14 residues long. Germline assignment: CDR1 LNHDA and CDR2 SQIVND (reference sequence).